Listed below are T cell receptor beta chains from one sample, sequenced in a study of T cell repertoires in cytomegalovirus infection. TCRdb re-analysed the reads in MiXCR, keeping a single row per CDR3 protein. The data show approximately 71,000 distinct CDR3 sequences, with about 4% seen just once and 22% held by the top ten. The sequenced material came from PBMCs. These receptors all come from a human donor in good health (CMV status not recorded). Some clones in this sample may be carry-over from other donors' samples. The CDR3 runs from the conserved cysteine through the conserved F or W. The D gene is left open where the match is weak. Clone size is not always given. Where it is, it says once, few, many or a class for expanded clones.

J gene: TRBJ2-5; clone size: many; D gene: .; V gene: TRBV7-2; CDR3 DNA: TGTGCCAGCAGCGTGATGCCCCAAGAGACCCAGTACTTC; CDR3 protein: CASSVMPQETQYF
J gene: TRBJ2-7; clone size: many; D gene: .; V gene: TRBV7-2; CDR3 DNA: TGTGCCAGCAGCTTAGCCGGAGGTGTATACTACGAGCAGTACTTC; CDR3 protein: CASSLAGGVYYEQYF
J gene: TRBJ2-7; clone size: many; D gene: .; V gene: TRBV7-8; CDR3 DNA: TGTGCCAGCAGCCCCTCCACTTGGACCTACGAGCAGTACTTC; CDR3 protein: CASSPSTWTYEQYF
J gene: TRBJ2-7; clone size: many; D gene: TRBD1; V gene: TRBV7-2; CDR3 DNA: TGTGCCAGCAGCCGAGGACAGGGCCGCGAGCAGTACTTC; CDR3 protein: CASSRGQGREQYF
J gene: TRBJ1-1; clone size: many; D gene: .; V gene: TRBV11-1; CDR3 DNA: TGTGCCAGCAGCTTACTGCCGATAAACACTGAAGCTTTCTTT; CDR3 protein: CASSLLPINTEAFF
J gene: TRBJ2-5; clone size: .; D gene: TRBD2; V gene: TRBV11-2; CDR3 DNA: TGTGCCAGCAGCTTAGGGGCGGGAGGATTAGGGACCCAGTACTTC; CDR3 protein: CASSLGAGGLGTQYF
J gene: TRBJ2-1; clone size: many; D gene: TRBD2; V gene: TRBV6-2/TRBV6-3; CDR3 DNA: TGTGCCAGCCGTTCCCTCGGGACTAGCCACAATGAGCAGTTCTTC; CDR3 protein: CASRSLGTSHNEQFF
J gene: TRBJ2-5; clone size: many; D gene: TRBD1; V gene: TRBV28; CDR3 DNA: TGTGCCAGCAGCGGGGACAGTTCGTCCCAGTACTTC; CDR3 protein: CASSGDSSSQYF
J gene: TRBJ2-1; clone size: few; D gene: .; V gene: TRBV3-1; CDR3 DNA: TGTGCCAGCAGCCGGACCACCAATGAGCAGTTCTTC; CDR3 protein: CASSRTTNEQFF
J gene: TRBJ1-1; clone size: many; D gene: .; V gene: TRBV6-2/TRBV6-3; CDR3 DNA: TGTGCCAGCAGTTACAGGACGGCAAACACTGAAGCTTTCTTT; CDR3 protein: CASSYRTANTEAFF
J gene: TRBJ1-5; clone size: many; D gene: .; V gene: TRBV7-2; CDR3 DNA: TGTGCCAGCAGCTTAGCCGGGGATCGCAATCAGCCCCAGCATTTT; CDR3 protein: CASSLAGDRNQPQHF
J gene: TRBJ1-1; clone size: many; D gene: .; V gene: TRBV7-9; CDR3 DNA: TGTGCCAGCAGCTTTTCGACTGATGAAGCTTTCTTT; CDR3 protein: CASSFSTDEAFF
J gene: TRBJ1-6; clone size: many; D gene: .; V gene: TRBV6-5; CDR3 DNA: TGTGCCAGCAGTTACTCGATCGCGTCAGGGACCTATAATTCACCCCTCCACTTT; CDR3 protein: CASSYSIASGTYNSPLHF
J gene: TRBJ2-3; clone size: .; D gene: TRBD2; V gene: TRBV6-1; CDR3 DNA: TGTGCCAGCAGTGAAACCCGACTAGCGGGGGACACAGATACGCAGTATTTT; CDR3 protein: CASSETRLAGDTDTQYF
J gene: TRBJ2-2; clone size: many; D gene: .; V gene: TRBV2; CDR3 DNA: TGTGCCAGCAGAGAGGTTAGGGCGAACACCGGGGAGCTGTTTTTT; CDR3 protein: CASREVRANTGELFF
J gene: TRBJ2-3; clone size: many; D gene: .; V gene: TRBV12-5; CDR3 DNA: TGTGCTAGTGGTCTCGAGGACTCAGCCACAGATACGCAGTATTTT; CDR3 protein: CASGLEDSATDTQYF
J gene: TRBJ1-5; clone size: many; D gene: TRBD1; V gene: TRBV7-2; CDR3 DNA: TGTGCCAGCAGCATTGTAGACAGGGCAAATCAGCCCCAGCATTTT; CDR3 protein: CASSIVDRANQPQHF
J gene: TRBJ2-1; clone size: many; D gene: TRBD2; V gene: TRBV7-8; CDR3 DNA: TGTGCCAGCAGGGGAACTAGCGCTGGGTGGAATGAGCAGTTCTTC; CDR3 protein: CASRGTSAGWNEQFF
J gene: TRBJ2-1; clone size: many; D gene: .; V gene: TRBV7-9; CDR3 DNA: TGTGCCAGCAGCTTTGGTCATGGGGAAAGCTCCTACAATGAGCAGTTCTTC; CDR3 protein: CASSFGHGESSYNEQFF
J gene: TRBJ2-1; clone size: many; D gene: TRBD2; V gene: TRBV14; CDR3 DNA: TGTGCCAGCAGCCCTACTTTAGCCCAACTAGCGGGGGGCAGTTATGAGCAGTTCTTC; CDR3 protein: CASSPTLAQLAGGSYEQFF
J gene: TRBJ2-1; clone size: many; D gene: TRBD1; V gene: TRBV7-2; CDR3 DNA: TGTGCCAGCAGCGGGCACAGGGGTCTCAATGAGCAGTTCTTC; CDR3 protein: CASSGHRGLNEQFF
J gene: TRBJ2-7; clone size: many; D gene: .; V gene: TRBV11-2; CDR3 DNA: TGTGCCAGCAGCTTAGGACGGGGGTGGGAGCAGTACTTC; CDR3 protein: CASSLGRGWEQYF
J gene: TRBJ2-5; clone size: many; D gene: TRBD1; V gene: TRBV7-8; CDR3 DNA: TGTGCCAGCAGCTTATCACGCACCGGGACAGGGGGCCTGGAGACCCAGTACTTC; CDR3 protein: CASSLSRTGTGGLETQYF
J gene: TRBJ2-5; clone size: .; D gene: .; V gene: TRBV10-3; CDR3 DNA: TGTGCCATCAGTGGTACAGAGCAAGAGACCCAGTACTTC; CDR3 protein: CAISGTEQETQYF
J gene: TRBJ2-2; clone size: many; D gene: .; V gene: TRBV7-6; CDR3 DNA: TGTGCCAGCAGCTTGGGGGAGGCGAACACCGGGGAGCTGTTTTTT; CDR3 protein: CASSLGEANTGELFF
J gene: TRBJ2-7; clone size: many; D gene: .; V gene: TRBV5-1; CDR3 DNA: TGCGCCAGCAGCCCGGGACTCCTGGGAGACTACGAGCAGTACTTC; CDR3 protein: CASSPGLLGDYEQYF
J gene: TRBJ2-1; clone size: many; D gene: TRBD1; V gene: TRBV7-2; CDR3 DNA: TGTGCCAGCAGCTTAGGGCCGGGACAGTACAATGAGCAGTTCTTC; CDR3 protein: CASSLGPGQYNEQFF
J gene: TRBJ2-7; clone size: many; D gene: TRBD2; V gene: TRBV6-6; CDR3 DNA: TGTGCCAGCAGTGACATAGCGGGAGGGCCCTACGAGCAGTACTTC; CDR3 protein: CASSDIAGGPYEQYF
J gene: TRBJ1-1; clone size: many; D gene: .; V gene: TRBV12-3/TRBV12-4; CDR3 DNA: TGTGCCAGCAGTTTACTCCCTGACGGGTGGGACACTGAAGCTTTCTTT; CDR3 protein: CASSLLPDGWDTEAFF
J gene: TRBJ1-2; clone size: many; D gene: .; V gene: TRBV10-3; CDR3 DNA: TGTGCCACTTCCTCCGCCCATGGCTACACCTTC; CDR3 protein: CATSSAHGYTF
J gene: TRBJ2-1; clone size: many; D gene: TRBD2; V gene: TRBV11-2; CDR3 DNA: TGTGCCAGCAGCTTAGCCCCGGCTAGCGGGGGGAGGTTCCCCTACAATGAGCAGTTCTTC; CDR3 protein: CASSLAPASGGRFPYNEQFF
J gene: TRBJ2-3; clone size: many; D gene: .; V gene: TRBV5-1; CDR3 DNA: TGCGCCAGCATGGGAGGATCAGATACGCAGTATTTT; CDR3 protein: CASMGGSDTQYF
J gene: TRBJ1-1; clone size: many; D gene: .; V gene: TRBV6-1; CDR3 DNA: TGTGCCAGCAGCCTCCAGGGATGGCACACTGAAGCTTTCTTT; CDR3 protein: CASSLQGWHTEAFF
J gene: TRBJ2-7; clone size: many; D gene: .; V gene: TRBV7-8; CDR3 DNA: TGTGCCAGCAGCTACACAGGGTTGGACTACGAGCAGTACTTC; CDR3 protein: CASSYTGLDYEQYF